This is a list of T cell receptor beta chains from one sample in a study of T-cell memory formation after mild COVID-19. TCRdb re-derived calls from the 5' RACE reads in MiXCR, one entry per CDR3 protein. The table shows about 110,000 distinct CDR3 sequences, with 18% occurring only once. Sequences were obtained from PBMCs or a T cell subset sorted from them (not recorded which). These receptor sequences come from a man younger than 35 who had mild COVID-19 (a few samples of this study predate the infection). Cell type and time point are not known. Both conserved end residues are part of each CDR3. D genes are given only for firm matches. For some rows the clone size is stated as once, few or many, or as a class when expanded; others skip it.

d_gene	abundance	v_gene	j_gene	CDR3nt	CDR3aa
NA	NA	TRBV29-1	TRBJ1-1	TGCAGCGTGACCCGGGGGACTGGCACTGAAGCTTTCTTT	CSVTRGTGTEAFF
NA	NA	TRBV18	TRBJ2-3	TGTGCCAGCTCACCTGTAGAAAGCACAGATACGCAGTATTTT	CASSPVESTDTQYF
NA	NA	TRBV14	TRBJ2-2	TGTGCCAGCAGCTTCGCCGGGTACACCGGGGAGCTGTTTTTT	CASSFAGYTGELFF
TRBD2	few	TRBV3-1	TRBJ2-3	TGTGCCAGCAGCCAAAGTGGGACTAGAGGGGCAGATACGCAGTATTTT	CASSQSGTRGADTQYF
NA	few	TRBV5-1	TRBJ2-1	TGCGCCAGCAGCTTGGAACCTACTAGTTATGAGCAGTTCTTC	CASSLEPTSYEQFF
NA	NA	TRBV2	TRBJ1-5	TGTGCCAGCATAAGGGGGGAAACAGGGCGCCAGCATTTT	CASIRGETGRQHF
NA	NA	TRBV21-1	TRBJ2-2	TGTGCCAGCAGCAAAAAGGGGACAAACGATTCGAACACCGGGGAGCTGTTTTTT	CASSKKGTNDSNTGELFF
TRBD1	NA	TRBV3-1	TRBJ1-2	TGTGCCAGCAGCCATGACCGGGACAGCCTTCCGCGGGGCTACACCTTC	CASSHDRDSLPRGYTF
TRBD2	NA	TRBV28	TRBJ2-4	TGTGCCAGCACCGAGCGGGGGGGTACAATTCAGTACTTC	CASTERGGTIQYF
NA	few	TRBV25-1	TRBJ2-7	TGTGCCAGCATTGGTCAGTTTCCCTACGAGCAGTACTTC	CASIGQFPYEQYF
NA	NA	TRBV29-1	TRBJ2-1	TGCAGCGTTGCCAGATACAATGAGCAGTTCTTC	CSVARYNEQFF
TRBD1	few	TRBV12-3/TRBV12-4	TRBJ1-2	TGTGCCAGCAGACCTACAGGGGGCGGATTCGGCTACACCTTC	CASRPTGGGFGYTF
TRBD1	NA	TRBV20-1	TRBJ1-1	TGCAGTGCTAGAGTCACAGGGGGCACTGAAGCTTTCTTT	CSARVTGGTEAFF
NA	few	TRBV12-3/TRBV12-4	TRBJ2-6	TGTGCCAGCAGCCCAGGCAACTCTGGGGCCAACGTCCTGACTTTC	CASSPGNSGANVLTF
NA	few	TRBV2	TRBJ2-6	TGTGCCACCCCAGTATCTCTGGAAGCCAACGTCCTGACTTTC	CATPVSLEANVLTF
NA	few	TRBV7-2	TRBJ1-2	TGTGCCAGCAGCTCCCTAGGCTATGGCTACACCTTC	CASSSLGYGYTF
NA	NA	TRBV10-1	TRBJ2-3	TGCGCCAGCAGTGAGGCGGCTACTAGCACAGATACGCAGTATTTT	CASSEAATSTDTQYF
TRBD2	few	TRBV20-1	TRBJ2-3	TGCAGTGCTAGCGCCACTAGCGGGGCGGCAGATACGCAGTATTTT	CSASATSGAADTQYF
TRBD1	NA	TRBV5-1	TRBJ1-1	TGCGCCAGCAGCTCTCTGGACAGGGGGAGCACTGAAGCTTTCTTT	CASSSLDRGSTEAFF
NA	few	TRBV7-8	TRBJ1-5	TGTGCCAGCAGCTTAGTGAACCGCAATCAGCCCCAGCATTTT	CASSLVNRNQPQHF
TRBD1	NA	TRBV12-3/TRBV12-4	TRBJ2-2	TGTGCCAGCAGTTTACAGGGGGCCGGGGAGCTGTTTTTT	CASSLQGAGELFF
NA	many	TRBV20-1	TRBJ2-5	TGCAGTGCGAGGAGGCAGCAAGAGACCCAGTACTTC	CSARRQQETQYF
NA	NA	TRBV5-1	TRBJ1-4	TGCGCCAGCAGCTTGGGAGTGAATGAAAAACTGTTTTTT	CASSLGVNEKLFF
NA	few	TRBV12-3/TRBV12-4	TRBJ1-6	TGTGCCAGCAGTAACATTTACGGGGGCCAGCGGGCCTCACCCCTCCACTTT	CASSNIYGGQRASPLHF
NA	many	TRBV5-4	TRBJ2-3	TGTGCCAGCAGCCACGACAATAGCGGTCTAGATACGCAGTATTTT	CASSHDNSGLDTQYF
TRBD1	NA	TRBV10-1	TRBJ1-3	TGCGCCAGCAGCGACGACGGGACAGGGAGAAACACCATATATTTT	CASSDDGTGRNTIYF
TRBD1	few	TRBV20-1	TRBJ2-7	TGCAGTGTTGGGACAGACTCCTACGAGCAGTACTTC	CSVGTDSYEQYF
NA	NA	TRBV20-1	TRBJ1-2	TGCAGTGCTATCGGTCCGGGAGGCTACACCTTC	CSAIGPGGYTF
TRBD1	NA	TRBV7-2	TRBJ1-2	TGTGCCAGCAGCACCACAGGGGGGCCCTATGGCTACACCTTC	CASSTTGGPYGYTF
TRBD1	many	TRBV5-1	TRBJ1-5	TGCGCCAGCAGCGTCGGGACAGGCTACAATCAGCCCCAGCATTTT	CASSVGTGYNQPQHF
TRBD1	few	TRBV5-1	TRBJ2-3	TGCGCCAGCAGCTTTGGACAGGGGGCCGCAGATACGCAGTATTTT	CASSFGQGAADTQYF
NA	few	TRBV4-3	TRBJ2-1	TGCGCCAGCAGCCAAGATGGTGGGCCTAGATCCTACAATGAGCAGTTCTTC	CASSQDGGPRSYNEQFF
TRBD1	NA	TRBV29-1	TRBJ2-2	TGCAGCGTTGAAGTGCCACATCAGGACCCGGGACAGGGGGCGATTTGGCCCGGGGAGCTGTTTTTT	CSVEVPHQDPGQGAIWPGELFF
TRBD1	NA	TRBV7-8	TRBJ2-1	TGTGCCAGCAGCCTAAGGCGACAGGGGGACAATGAGCAGTTCTTC	CASSLRRQGDNEQFF
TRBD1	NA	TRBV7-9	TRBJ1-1	TGTGCCAGCAGCCACCGTGGGACAGTGAACACTGAAGCTTTCTTT	CASSHRGTVNTEAFF
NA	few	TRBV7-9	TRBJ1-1	TGTGCCAGCAGACTCGAACCGAACACTGAAGCTTTCTTT	CASRLEPNTEAFF
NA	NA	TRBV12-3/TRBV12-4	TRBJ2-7	TGTGCCAGCTCCCAACAACAGGGAGCCTACGAGCAGTACTTC	CASSQQQGAYEQYF
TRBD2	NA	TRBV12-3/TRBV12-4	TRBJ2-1	TGTGCCAGCATCCTCCAAGGGCTAGCGGGTAACAATGAGCAGTTCTTC	CASILQGLAGNNEQFF
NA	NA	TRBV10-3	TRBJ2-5	TGTGCCATCAGTGACCCCGACAGCTTTCAAGAGACCCAGTACTTC	CAISDPDSFQETQYF